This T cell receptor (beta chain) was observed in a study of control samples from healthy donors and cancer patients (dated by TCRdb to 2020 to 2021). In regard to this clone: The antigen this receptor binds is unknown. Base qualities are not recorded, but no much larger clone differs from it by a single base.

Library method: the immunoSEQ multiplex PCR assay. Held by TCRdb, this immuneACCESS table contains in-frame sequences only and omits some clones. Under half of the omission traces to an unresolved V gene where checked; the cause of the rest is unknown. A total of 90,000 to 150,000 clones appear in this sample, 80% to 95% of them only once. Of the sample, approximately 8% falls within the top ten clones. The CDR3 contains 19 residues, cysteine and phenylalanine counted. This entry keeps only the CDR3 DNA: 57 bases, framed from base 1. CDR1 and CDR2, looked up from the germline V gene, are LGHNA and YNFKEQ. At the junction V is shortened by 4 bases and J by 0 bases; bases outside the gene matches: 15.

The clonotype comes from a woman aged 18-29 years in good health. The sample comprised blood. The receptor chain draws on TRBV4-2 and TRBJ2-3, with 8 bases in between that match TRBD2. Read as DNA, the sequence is TGTGCCAGCAGCCTAGAATCTAGCGGGCGGGGCGGAAGCACAGATACGCAGTATTTT. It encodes CASSLESSGRGGSTDTQYF.